This T cell receptor (beta chain) was observed in a study of blood T cells in healthy people across ages. At the level of the study: Researchers report that template switching captured about one barcoded beta molecule per two T cells.

Peripheral blood samples of around 9.3 milliliters were drawn from each donor. Per sample, extraction of total RNA gave at least 6 micrograms in every case. Alongside a J-beta primer mix, a sample-barcoded 5' primer served in a second PCR lasting 7 to 11 cycles. Each CDR3 protein is one row after TCRdb ran MiXCR on the 5' RACE reads. The table lists around 1,000,000 distinct CDR3 sequences, almost 25% of them singletons, with 0.65% to 0.95% in the top ten. This CDR3 region has 15 residues. Germline values: CDR1 DFQATT, CDR2 SNEGSKA (reference sequence). These data also formed part of another study, on T cells of mothers and their children.

Sequenced sample: blood. This TCR came from a girl aged 2-10 years in good health. The genes are TRBV20-1 and TRBJ2-5; 9 bases align to TRBD2. The J call may be mistaken, given a closer DNA end match to TRBJ2-7. CDR3 sequence (DNA): TGCAGTGCTGCGAAATCTAGCGGGGCGGGATACGAGCAGTACTTC. It is translated as CSAAKSSGAGYEQYF.